This T cell receptor (beta chain) is from a study of cytomegalovirus exposure and HLA in healthy donors. The study ran its PCR with 60 Vbeta and 13 Jbeta primers. Clones were read by immunoSEQ multiplex PCR, and TCRdb kept only the in-frame ones, dropping some. The sample shows roughly 200,000 clones, less than 80% of them seen only once. Study results and limitations: Productive rates of about 87% or about 30% were seen for most TCR beta V segments in an earlier analysis.

This clone was seen only a few times. What it recognizes is unknown. The V gene lost 5 bases and the J gene lost 3 bases, with 27 bases spanning the gap. Germline V gene sequence: CDR1 WSHSY, CDR2 SAAADI. The CDR3 runs 19 residues. The chain carries TRBV10-2 and TRBJ2-3, with D possibly TRBD2 on 5 matching bases. This clonotype was sampled from a woman aged 25-40 years in good health and CMV-seropositive. The sample was PBMCs. DNA of the CDR3: TGCGCCAGCAGTACTCCCTTAGGACTCGACAAAGGGTGGACAGATACGCAGTATTTT. This gives the protein CASSTPLGLDKGWTDTQYF.